One and the same sample provided the 7 T cell receptor beta chains below, sequenced in a study of T cell responses to AZD1222 COVID-19 vaccine. Profiled with immunoSEQ multiplex PCR; TCRdb holds only in-frame clones, not every one. Here the sample spans over 95,000 clones, approximately 90% being singletons. The sample here was peripheral blood, taken 28 days after the second AZD1222 dose. Receptors originate from an adult who received the AZD1222 COVID-19 vaccine.

V and J are TRBV5-1 and TRBJ2-1, with 10 bases aligning to TRBD2. V shed 4 bases and J 0 bases; nucleotides not matched to a gene: 4. Germline V CDR1 and CDR2: SGHRS, YFSETQ. The CDR3 is 16 amino acids. This CDR3 is CASSVASGSSYNEQFF. The CDR3 coding sequence is TGCGCCAGCAGCGTCGCTAGCGGGAGCTCCTACAATGAGCAGTTCTTC.

The count of this clone is one. The rearrangement uses TRBV28 and TRBJ1-5, with TRBD1 matching 10 bases. The germline V gene has CDR1 MDHEN and CDR2 SYDVKM. Trimming cost V 6 bases and J 1 base; bases outside gene matches: 15. The CDR3 totals 19 residues. In DNA form, the CDR3 reads TGTGCCAGCAGACCTTACCTCCTAGACAGGGGGCGAAGCAATCAGCCCCAGCATTTT. It encodes CASRPYLLDRGRSNQPQHF.

This sequence joins TRBV28 and TRBJ1-2; D is unresolved. This CDR3 has 16 amino acids. Germline lookup yields CDR1 MDHEN and CDR2 SYDVKM. Deletions cut 5 bases from V and 2 bases from J, with 18 bases between. As DNA, the CDR3 is TGTGCCAGCAGTCCATGGGGAGTCAACTCCAACTATGGCTACACCTTC. It is translated as CASSPWGVNSNYGYTF.

V and J are TRBV28 and TRBJ1-2; 7 bases are shared with TRBD1. The trim removed 6 bases at V and 4 bases at J, leaving 8 bases unmatched. CDR1 is MDHEN and CDR2 is SYDVKM in the germline V gene. The CDR3 consists of 14 residues. The CDR3 protein is CASRKMTGTYGYTF. The CDR3 nucleotides are TGTGCCAGCAGAAAAATGACAGGGACCTATGGCTACACCTTC.

V is TRBV29-1 and J is TRBJ2-1; 7 bases map to TRBD2. The CDR3 has 13 amino acids. With 3 bases clipped from V and 7 bases from J, the junction kept 6 bases outside the gene matches. Germline V gives CDR1 SQVTM, CDR2 ANQGSEA. The CDR3 DNA sequence: TGCAGCGTTGAGACTAGCCGCCAAAATGAGCAGTTCTTC. This encodes CSVETSRQNEQFF.

This clone was detected once. This chain links TRBV6-5 with TRBJ1-4, with no clear D. Germline-derived CDR1 and CDR2 are MNHEY and SVGAGI. Trimming cost V 2 bases and J 3 bases, with 7 bases left between them. The CDR3 extends over 14 amino acids. CDR3 DNA: TGTGCCAGCAGTTACGGAGTGGCTAATGAAAAACTGTTTTTT. Encoded protein: CASSYGVANEKLFF.

This clone was seen once. The V gene is TRBV6-5, the J gene TRBJ2-7; the D gene could be TRBD1 or TRBD2 (5 bases each). The germline gives CDR1 MNHEY, CDR2 SVGAGI. Trimming took off 6 bases at V and 2 bases at J, with 14 bases between the two ends. The length of the CDR3 is 14 residues. Here the CDR3 reads CASRPGTSTYEQYF. The CDR3 DNA reads TGTGCCAGCAGACCCGGGACGTCGACCTACGAGCAGTACTTC.